Detailed here is one T cell receptor (beta chain). Its antigen remains unidentified. The ends were cut back, 4 bases at V and 2 bases at J, with 10 bases in the middle. From germline, CDR1 is LGHNA and CDR2 YNFKEQ. There are 14 residues in the CDR3. The sample belongs to a study of cytomegalovirus exposure and HLA in healthy donors. Overall study: Most genotyped donors, 75% to 85% of about 400, had Caucasian-associated genetic ancestry. Points from the study as a whole: Previously analyzed data showed that most TCR beta V segments were productive at a frequency of about 87% or about 30%. Another analysis was done later, and it associated 15,000 or so TCR beta sequences with HLA alleles at 0.05 false discovery rate.

Donors showed nominal health when sampled, although they likely had unrecorded immune exposures. With 60 Vbeta and 13 Jbeta primers, the PCR was carried out. Sequencing was performed with immunoSEQ multiplex PCR; in TCRdb, only in-frame clones are kept and a portion is missing. This repertoire shows 190,000 or so clones, about 80% found once; its top ten account for 9.5% to 13%. The rearrangement uses TRBV4-2 and TRBJ2-3, with D hard to call. This clonotype originated in a woman aged 45 to 65 in good health and CMV-seropositive. The sample taken for sequencing was PBMCs. This CDR3 reads CASSPPPITDTQYF. CDR3 sequence (DNA): TGTGCCAGCAGCCCACCCCCTATCACAGATACGCAGTATTTT.